These 32 T cell receptor beta chains were all obtained from the same sample, sequenced in a study of T cell responses to AZD1222 COVID-19 vaccine. Clones were read by immunoSEQ multiplex PCR, and TCRdb kept only the in-frame ones, dropping some. The repertoire holds 160,000 or so clones, approximately 90% seen once, with about 4.3% in the top ten. Sequences were derived from peripheral blood, sampled 28 days after the second dose of the MenACWY control vaccine. The receptors originated from an adult who received the MenACWY meningococcal vaccine as a control.

This sequence joins TRBV7-2 and TRBJ1-5; 9 bases map to TRBD1. The CDR3 has 16 amino acids. Germline CDR1 is SGHTA and CDR2 is FQGNSA. With V trimmed by 5 bases and J by 7 bases, 12 bases remained unmatched. CDR3 residues: CASSPTGTGYGQPQHF. In nucleotides, the CDR3 is TGTGCCAGCAGCCCAACCGGGACAGGGTATGGGCAGCCCCAGCATTTT. The full variable domain, its missing parts supplied by reference TRBV7-2 and TRBJ1-5, is GAGVSQSPSNKVTEKGKDVELRCDPISGHTALYWYRQSLGQGLEFLIYFQGNSAPDKSGLPSDRFSAERTGGSVSTLTIQRTQQEDSAVYLCASSPTGTGYGQPQHFGDGTRLSIL.

CDR3 protein: CASSLNSGNHEQYF. CDR3 coding DNA: TGTGCCAGCAGCTTGAATAGCGGGAACCACGAGCAGTACTTC. V usage is TRBV7-9 and J usage is TRBJ2-7; 8 bases agree with TRBD2. With V trimmed by 3 bases and J by 5 bases, 6 bases remained unmatched. CDR1 is SEHNR, CDR2 FQNEAQ, per germline (reference sequence). The CDR3 is 14 amino acids.

This chain uses TRBV12-3 or TRBV12-4 with TRBJ1-2; no clear D gene. This CDR3 has 11 residues. Trimming removed 5 bases at V and 5 bases at J, with 6 bases between. The CDR3 nucleotides read TGTGCCAGCAGTCCGGAGTATGGCTACACCTTC. As protein: CASSPEYGYTF.

V gene TRBV13 combines with J gene TRBJ2-7, with 9 bases fitting TRBD2. The junction had 13 bases not matched to a gene; V was cut back by 5 bases and J by 2 bases. The CDR3 runs to 17 residues. Germline loops: CDR1 PRHDT, CDR2 FYEKMQ (reference sequence). Here the CDR3 reads CASSPRRGAGGTYEQYF. CDR3 sequence (DNA): TGTGCCAGCAGCCCAAGAAGGGGCGCGGGAGGGACCTACGAGCAGTACTTC.

The rearrangement links TRBV2 to TRBJ2-2; D call uncertain. Germline V lookup: CDR1 SNHLY, CDR2 FYNNEI. V was trimmed by 4 bases and J by 4 bases, leaving 13 bases between them. This CDR3 is built from 15 residues. CDR3 nucleotides: TGTGCCAGCAGTGGGTCCGTAGGGCTCACCGGGGAGCTGTTTTTT. Protein product: CASSGSVGLTGELFF. Based on the CDR3 plus reference TRBV2 and TRBJ2-2, the full variable domain is EPEVTQTPSHQVTQMGQEVILRCVPISNHLYFYWYRQILGQKVEFLVSFYNNEISEKSEIFDDQFSVERPDGSNFTLKIRSTKLEDSAMYFCASSGSVGLTGELFFGEGSRLTVL.

The chain recombines TRBV28 with TRBJ2-4, with 8 bases identical to TRBD1. Germline V lookup: CDR1 MDHEN, CDR2 SYDVKM. With 4 bases clipped from V and 7 bases from J, the junction kept 9 bases outside the gene matches. CDR3 length: 15 residues. The CDR3 sequence is CASSSGQGMLNIQYF. The CDR3, as DNA: TGTGCCAGCAGTTCCGGACAGGGAATGCTCAACATTCAGTACTTC.

CDR3 loop: CASKRTDSNQPQHF. CDR3 in DNA: TGTGCCAGTAAAAGGACAGATAGCAATCAGCCCCAGCATTTT. This chain connects TRBV19 to TRBJ1-5, with D possibly matching TRBD1 (6 bases). Trimming took 7 bases from V and 0 from J, leaving 10 bases between them. The CDR3 length is 14 residues. CDR1 is LNHDA, CDR2 SQIVND, per germline (reference sequence).

The J gene is TRBJ2-7, the V gene TRBV28; a weak D match, TRBD1 (5 bases). Between the trimmed V and J ends, which lost 4 bases and 4 bases, there was a span of 11 bases. CDR3 length equals 13 residues. Germline-derived CDR1 and CDR2 are MDHEN and SYDVKM. CDR3 in amino acids: CASSSYRKYEQYF. Written as DNA, the CDR3 is TGTGCCAGCAGTTCTTACAGGAAGTACGAGCAGTACTTC.

V is TRBV20-1 and J is TRBJ2-7; D uncertain. The CDR3 is made up of 14 amino acids. V was clipped by 3 bases and J by 0 bases, with 12 bases between them. The germline CDR1 and CDR2 sequences are DFQATT and SNEGSKA (reference sequence). The CDR3 protein is CSASVPLSSYEQYF. The CDR3 region has the DNA TGCAGTGCTAGTGTCCCCCTCAGCTCCTACGAGCAGTACTTC.

The rearrangement joins TRBV9 to TRBJ1-2, with unresolved D. Germline V lookup: CDR1 SGDLS, CDR2 YYNGEE. Trimming cost V 0 bases and J 5 bases, with 11 bases left between them. This CDR3 has 14 amino acids. CDR3 DNA: TGTGCCAGCAGCGTAGAGGTCGTCTCTTATGGCTACACCTTC. Residues: CASSVEVVSYGYTF.

This rearrangement joins TRBV7-2 to TRBJ2-5; D is undetermined. This CDR3 contains 14 residues. Trimming took off 6 bases at V and 2 bases at J, with 13 bases between the two ends. In germline, CDR1 is SGHTA, CDR2 FQGNSA. The CDR3 nucleotides are TGTGCCAGCAGACTCGGACCCCTACAAGAGACCCAGTACTTC. This sequence encodes CASRLGPLQETQYF.

The count of this clone is one. The chain is built from TRBV28 and TRBJ2-5, with a possible D match to TRBD1 (7 bases). Germline V gene data show CDR1 as MDHEN and CDR2 as SYDVKM. Trimming shortened V by 2 bases and J by 6 bases, and 16 bases separated the two germline ends. The CDR3 runs 15 residues. The chain's CDR3 is CASSLGGDSSQTQYF. The CDR3 bases are TGTGCCAGCAGTTTAGGCGGGGACAGTAGTCAGACCCAGTACTTC.

The gene calls are TRBV30 and TRBJ2-7, with TRBD2 as a possible D gene (5 bases). The CDR3 contains 13 residues. The V and J ends lost 0 bases and 3 bases respectively, with 9 bases between them. From germline, CDR1 is GTSNPN and CDR2 SVGIG (reference sequence). The CDR3 DNA reads as TGTGCCTGGAGTGTAGGCGGGTACTACGAGCAGTACTTC. Translated, it gives CAWSVGGYYEQYF.

The chain combines TRBV7-3 with TRBJ2-3; tentatively, D is TRBD1 (6 bases). The CDR3 length is 13 residues. The ends were cut back, 5 bases at V and 2 bases at J, with 8 bases in the middle. Germline CDR1 and CDR2: SGHTA and FQGTGA. In nucleotides, the CDR3 is TGTGCCAGCAGCGGACAGATCACAGATACGCAGTATTTT. As protein: CASSGQITDTQYF.

The chain carries TRBV4-2 and TRBJ2-5; D not resolved. Trimming left V 0 bases short and J 3 bases short, with 17 bases between. CDR1 is LGHNA, CDR2 YNFKEQ, per germline. This CDR3 has 17 residues. CDR3 residues: CASSQEWAGKSKETQYF. The CDR3 DNA reads as TGTGCCAGCAGCCAAGAATGGGCTGGAAAGAGTAAAGAGACCCAGTACTTC.

J is TRBJ1-5 and V is TRBV24-1, with TRBD1 matching 7 bases. CDR1 and CDR2 (germline): KGHDR, SFDVKD. V lost 3 bases and J lost 6; bases outside the gene matches: 7. This CDR3 has 15 amino acids. The CDR3, as DNA: TGTGCCACCAGTGATGAATCACAGGGGAGTCAGCCCCAGCATTTT. Its protein product is CATSDESQGSQPQHF.

The chain has TRBV7-9 and TRBJ1-2; D is unclear. CDR1 is SEHNR and CDR2 is FQNEAQ in the germline V gene (reference sequence). CDR3 length: 12 residues. Deletions cut 0 bases from V and 8 bases from J, with 7 bases between. In DNA form, the CDR3 reads TGTGCCAGCAGCTTAGCGGGGTGGGGCTACACCTTC. Translating it yields CASSLAGWGYTF.

The chain joins TRBV24-1 to TRBJ2-1; TRBD1 matches 11 bases. This CDR3 spans 15 amino acids. Germline CDR1 reads KGHDR; CDR2 reads SFDVKD. Trimming cost V 10 bases and J 7 bases; bases outside gene matches: 11. The CDR3 loop is CATTGTGGAGNEQFF. The DNA of the CDR3 is TGTGCCACTACCGGGACAGGGGGGGCAGGGAATGAGCAGTTCTTC.

The chain employs TRBV19 and TRBJ2-1; TRBD2 might be the D (5 bases). V gave up 3 bases and J gave up 9 bases, with 12 bases separating them. The CDR3 spans 13 residues. CDR1 and CDR2 from the germline V gene are LNHDA and SQIVND (reference sequence). The CDR3 loop reads CASSIGLRGEQFF. The CDR3 region has the DNA TGTGCCAGTAGTATCGGCCTCCGGGGTGAGCAGTTCTTC.

This chain uses TRBV5-1 with TRBJ2-3; 10 bases fit TRBD2. The germline V gene has CDR1 SGHRS and CDR2 YFSETQ. V shed 4 bases, J shed 9 bases, and the junction held 11 bases outside the gene matches. The CDR3 is 15 amino acids. This CDR3 is CASSIGTSDMGTQYF. CDR3 bases: TGCGCCAGCAGCATCGGGACTAGCGACATGGGGACGCAGTATTTT.

The V and J genes are TRBV5-1 and TRBJ2-2, with D unclear. V was trimmed by 0 bases and J by 5 bases, leaving 5 bases between them. In germline, CDR1 is SGHRS, CDR2 YFSETQ. The CDR3 is 13 amino acids. The CDR3 coding sequence is TGCGCCAGCAGCTTGGGGGTGACCGGGGAGCTGTTTTTT. Encoded protein: CASSLGVTGELFF.

V is TRBV5-1 and J is TRBJ2-7; D uncertain. Per the germline V gene, CDR1 is SGHRS and CDR2 is YFSETQ. The V and J ends lost 1 base and 0 bases respectively, with 14 bases between them. The CDR3 runs 16 residues. The CDR3 protein is CASSLYWDSVSYEQYF. CDR3 DNA: TGCGCCAGCAGCTTGTACTGGGATTCCGTCTCCTACGAGCAGTACTTC.

In this sample, this clone is medium-sized. This chain links TRBV7-9 with TRBJ2-5; D uncertain. Germline loops: CDR1 SEHNR, CDR2 FQNEAQ (reference sequence). There are 13 residues in the CDR3. Trimming removed 0 bases from V and 2 bases from J, with 4 bases in between. The CDR3 protein is CASSLAEQETQYF. For the CDR3, the DNA is TGTGCCAGCAGCTTAGCCGAACAAGAGACCCAGTACTTC.

The sample holds a few counts of this clone. The genes are TRBV6-5 and TRBJ2-7; tentatively, D is TRBD2 (5 bases). V gave up 0 bases and J gave up 3 bases, with 12 bases separating them. The CDR3 has 15 residues. The V gene's germline CDR1 is MNHEY and CDR2 SVGAGI. CDR3 DNA: TGTGCCAGCAGTTACTCCGCCGGGGTGCGCTACGAGCAGTACTTC. Translating it yields CASSYSAGVRYEQYF.

This clone was seen a single time. The V call is TRBV5-4, the J call TRBJ2-7; 7 bases are a match to TRBD1. The CDR3 loop spans 16 amino acids. V shed 4 bases and J 0 bases; nucleotides not matched to a gene: 10. The germline V gene has CDR1 SGHNT and CDR2 YYREEE (reference sequence). The CDR3 nucleotides read TGTGCCAGCAGCCTGGGGACAGATTCCATCTCCTACGAGCAGTACTTC. It yields the protein CASSLGTDSISYEQYF.

This sequence joins TRBV6-5 and TRBJ1-1; D is undetermined. Trimming pared 4 bases from V and 3 bases from J, leaving 12 bases between. CDR1 is MNHEY and CDR2 is SVGAGI in the germline V gene. This CDR3 comprises 14 residues. CDR3 protein: CASSSLALYTEAFF. As DNA, the CDR3 is TGTGCCAGCAGTTCATTGGCTCTATACACTGAAGCTTTCTTT.

The chain joins TRBV30 to TRBJ1-5; TRBD1 might be the D (6 bases). The germline V gene has CDR1 GTSNPN and CDR2 SVGIG (reference sequence). The CDR3 is 14 residues long. Trimming took off 1 base at V and 4 bases at J, with 11 bases between the two ends. The CDR3 DNA sequence: TGTGCCTGGAGTGCATTTGACAGGAATCAGCCCCAGCATTTT. Translation: CAWSAFDRNQPQHF.

The chain employs TRBV28 and TRBJ2-1, with D unclear. The ends were cut back, 9 bases at V and 3 bases at J, with 15 bases in the middle. The CDR3 spans 14 residues. The germline V gene encodes CDR1 MDHEN and CDR2 SYDVKM. CDR3 sequence reads: CASYGNLHYNEQFF. CDR3 nucleotides: TGTGCCAGTTACGGCAACCTCCACTACAATGAGCAGTTCTTC.

The chain couples TRBV28 to TRBJ1-1, with unresolved D. The CDR3 runs to 15 residues. V was trimmed by 4 bases and J by 4 bases, leaving 16 bases between them. CDR1 is MDHEN and CDR2 is SYDVKM in the germline V gene. CDR3 sequence (DNA): TGTGCCAGCAGTTCCCCGGCACAGAGTACCACTGAAGCTTTCTTT. It specifies CASSSPAQSTTEAFF. The whole variable domain, filled in from reference TRBV28 and TRBJ1-1, reads DVKVTQSSRYLVKRTGEKVFLECVQDMDHENMFWYRQDPGLGLRLIYFSYDVKMKEKGDIPEGYSVSREKKERFSLILESASTNQTSMYLCASSSPAQSTTEAFFGQGTRLTVV.

The V gene is TRBV6-5, the J gene TRBJ1-3, with D perhaps matching TRBD1 (5 bases). The CDR3 totals 12 residues. V lost 9 bases to trimming and J lost 4 bases, with 10 bases between them. The germline CDR1 and CDR2 sequences are MNHEY and SVGAGI. The CDR3 sequence: CARGTLGNTIYF. The CDR3, as DNA: TGTGCCAGGGGGACTCTCGGAAACACCATATATTTT.

This chain links TRBV30 with TRBJ1-5; a weak D match, TRBD1 (6 bases). This CDR3 is built from 13 residues. Trimming stripped 5 bases from V and 2 bases from J, with 10 bases between. Germline assignment: CDR1 GTSNPN and CDR2 SVGIG (reference sequence). The CDR3 region has the DNA TGTGCCTGGGGGGGGCAGGGCAATCAGCCCCAGCATTTT. Translated, it gives CAWGGQGNQPQHF.

The gene calls are TRBV19 and TRBJ2-1, with TRBD1 as a possible D gene (5 bases). The CDR3 extends over 14 amino acids. Germline V gives CDR1 LNHDA, CDR2 SQIVND (reference sequence). V was cut by 5 bases and J by 7 bases, with 15 bases left in between. The CDR3 reads CASSEAGRGNEQFF. The CDR3 DNA follows: TGTGCCAGTAGTGAGGCAGGGCGTGGGAATGAGCAGTTCTTC.